This T cell receptor (beta chain) derives from a study of control samples from healthy donors and cancer patients. Looked up from germline, CDR1 is MGHRA and CDR2 is YSYEKL. The CDR3 is 17 residues long. Unmatched junction bases numbered 10, after V lost 1 base and J lost 4 bases. Some clones are missing from TCRdb's copy, which holds only in-frame ones; the method was immunoSEQ multiplex PCR. This sample has about 150,000 clones, with around 96% found just once. The sequence was obtained from a middle-aged man in good health. The rearrangement links TRBV4-1 to TRBJ1-2, with TRBD1 matching over 9 bases. The specimen sequenced was blood. The CDR3 is CASSQVGLGTGSYGYTF. For the CDR3, the DNA is TGCGCCAGCAGCCAAGTTGGGCTCGGGACAGGGAGCTATGGCTACACCTTC.